A single sample gave rise to the 32 T cell receptor beta chains below, sequenced in a study of T cells in Graves' hyperthyroidism and ophthalmopathy (dated by TCRdb to the late 2010s). The method behind the library was multiplex PCR. The sequencer listed for this sample is Illumina HiSeq 2000. TCR beta CDR3 regions were amplified from RNA transcripts. The first round of RT-PCR for the TCR CDR3 was performed with the HTBI primer set and the Qiagen OneStep RT-PCR kit. The public sequencing data were trimmed at Q25 with fastp and processed into clonotypes with MiXCR by TCRdb, which kept only in-frame beta chains. Each entry is one CDR3 protein sequence, shown with its most common DNA and genes. The sample contains roughly 600,000 distinct CDR3 sequences, about 14% of them found a single time. Approximately 13% of the sample lies in the top ten. Sequencing used blood. The receptor source for this set is a woman in her fifties or sixties with Graves' ophthalmopathy.

This clonotype showed up just a few times. The rearrangement joins TRBV4-1 to TRBJ1-2, with D uncertain. Germline CDR1 and CDR2: MGHRA and YSYEKL. The CDR3 consists of 14 residues. Trimming cost V 0 bases and J 4 bases, with 9 bases left between them. The CDR3 region has the DNA TGCGCCAGCAGCCAAGATGCGGGGTTCTATGGCTACACCTTC. The encoded protein is CASSQDAGFYGYTF.

This clonotype was counted many times. The chain uses TRBV28 and TRBJ2-4, with 8 bases that match TRBD2. Looked up from germline, CDR1 is MDHEN and CDR2 is SYDVKM. Trimming cost V 2 bases and J 4 bases; bases outside gene matches: 7. The CDR3 totals 16 residues. The CDR3 DNA sequence: TGTGCCAGCAGTTTAGGAGCGGGAGTAACTAAAAACATTCAGTACTTC. It codes for CASSLGAGVTKNIQYF.

This clonotype was recorded a few times. With a much larger clone just one base away, this may be a read error. The chain has TRBV5-4 and TRBJ1-2; 12 nucleotides line up with TRBD1. The CDR3 is made up of 18 amino acids. Germline loops: CDR1 SGHNT, CDR2 YYREEE (reference sequence). This chain's CDR3 is CASSATGTGGAGGYGHTF. The CDR3 coding sequence is TGTGCCAGCAGCGCTACCGGGACAGGGGGCGCCGGCGGCTATGGCCACACCTTC. The full variable domain, its missing parts supplied by reference TRBV5-4 and TRBJ1-2, is ETGVTQSPTHLIKTRGQQVTLRCSSQSGHNTVSWYQQALGQGPQFIFQYYREEENGRGNFPPRFSGLQFPNYSSELNVNALELDDSALYLCASSATGTGGAGGYGHTFGSGTRLTVV.

This clonotype was seen only a few times. The J gene is TRBJ2-3, the V gene TRBV6-2 or TRBV6-3, with TRBD2 as a possible D gene (6 bases). V lost 7 bases to trimming and J lost 1 base, with 15 bases between them. The CDR3 sequence is 15 residues long. Germline values: CDR1 MNHEY, CDR2 SVGEGT. The CDR3 loop is CASMVTASGTDTQYF. CDR3 nucleotides: TGTGCCAGCATGGTGACGGCTAGCGGCACAGATACGCAGTATTTT.

This clonotype was detected ten times or more. The chain is built from TRBV6-2 or TRBV6-3 and TRBJ2-3, with TRBD2 matching 12 bases. CDR1 is MNHEY and CDR2 is SVGEGT in the germline V gene. The J segment lost 4 bases and the V segment lost 3 bases, leaving 5 bases of the junction unmatched. This CDR3 has 16 residues. The CDR3 DNA sequence: TGTGCCAGCAGTTATCGCAGACTAGCGGGAGCAGATACGCAGTATTTT. It yields the protein CASSYRRLAGADTQYF.

This clonotype was detected ten times or more. CDR3 in DNA: TGTGCCAGCAGCTTCTCGGGGAATCAGCCCCAGCATTTT. Protein sequence: CASSFSGNQPQHF. This sequence joins TRBV7-2 and TRBJ1-5; no clear D. Trimming took off 3 bases at V and 4 bases at J, with 7 bases between the two ends. Germline V gene lookup returns CDR1 SGHTA and CDR2 FQGNSA. The CDR3 sequence is 13 residues long.

This clonotype was detected ten times or more. CDR3 residues: CSANSGRAIGDEQFF. The CDR3 DNA is TGCAGTGCTAATAGCGGGAGGGCCATAGGGGATGAGCAGTTCTTC. The rearrangement joins TRBV20-1 to TRBJ2-1; 11 bases are shared with TRBD2. Germline V CDR1 and CDR2: DFQATT, SNEGSKA (reference sequence). V lost 4 bases and J lost 8; bases outside the gene matches: 10. The CDR3 sequence is 15 residues long.

This clonotype was detected many times. The genes are TRBV7-8 and TRBJ2-3; D remains unclear. Germline values: CDR1 SGHVS, CDR2 FQNEAQ. The CDR3 is 12 residues long. V shed 3 bases and J shed 5 bases, with 6 bases lying between them. CDR3 in amino acids: CASSLTQDTQYF. In DNA, the CDR3 is TGTGCCAGCAGCTTGACCCAAGATACGCAGTATTTT.

This clonotype was observed at least ten times. The chain links TRBV11-2 to TRBJ2-5; possible D gene TRBD1, 6 bases. The CDR3 contains 13 residues. V gave up 1 base and J gave up 7 bases, with 10 bases separating them. Germline V CDR1 and CDR2: SGHAT, FQNNGV. The CDR3 bases are TGTGCCAGCAGCTTAGCAGGGGCCGTGACCCAGTACTTC. This translates into CASSLAGAVTQYF.

This clonotype has just a few counts. The genes are TRBV6-1 and TRBJ1-1; 10 bases agree with TRBD1. Per germline, CDR1 MNHNS and CDR2 SASEGT. V lost 5 bases and J lost 5; bases outside the gene matches: 14. The CDR3 is 17 amino acids. CDR3 sequence (DNA): TGTGCCAGCAGTCCTCCCCCCGGGACAGGGGTGGTAACTGAAGCTTTCTTT. Its protein is CASSPPPGTGVVTEAFF.

The chain employs TRBV4-1 and TRBJ1-2; 8 bases map to TRBD1. V lost 4 bases, J lost 2 bases, and 6 bases stayed unmatched. This CDR3 has 15 amino acids. The germline V gene encodes CDR1 MGHRA and CDR2 YSYEKL. The CDR3 sequence: CASSPRDRKNYGYTF. DNA of the CDR3: TGCGCCAGCAGCCCCCGGGACAGGAAAAACTATGGCTACACCTTC.

This clonotype showed up many times. The chain combines TRBV7-9 with TRBJ2-3; the D is unclear. This CDR3 has 11 amino acids. CDR1 is SEHNR and CDR2 is FQNEAQ in the germline V gene (reference sequence). The germline V and J ends were trimmed by 4 bases and 8 bases, with 7 bases remaining between them. The CDR3 DNA reads as TGTGCCAGCAGCTACCTTGGTACGCAGTATTTT. It is translated as CASSYLGTQYF.

This clonotype has more than one count but fewer than ten. The chain recombines TRBV27 with TRBJ2-3; 8 nucleotides agree with TRBD2. The CDR3 has 16 residues. The V and J ends lost 5 bases and 4 bases, in that order; junction bases with no gene match: 11. Germline values: CDR1 MNHEY, CDR2 SMNVEV (reference sequence). CDR3 DNA sequence: TGTGCCAGCAGTCTTCTTCGGGGGGGCCACGCAGATACGCAGTATTTT. It encodes CASSLLRGGHADTQYF.

This clonotype occurred a few times. Because the CDR3 is missing its conserved closing phenylalanine or tryptophan, this is likely a read error. This chain links TRBV5-1 with TRBJ2-3, with D perhaps matching TRBD2 (5 bases). The CDR3 spans 14 residues. CDR1 is SGHRS, CDR2 YFSETQ, per germline. V dropped 4 bases and J dropped 2 bases, with 11 bases sitting between them. In DNA form, the CDR3 reads TGCGCCAGCAGCCCTGGACTCTTCACAGATACGCAGTATCTT. As protein: CASSPGLFTDTQYL.

Comments on this clonotype: A much larger clone sits a single nucleotide away, making a read error possible. The V call is TRBV14, the J call TRBJ2-7, with 7 bases aligning to TRBD1. CDR3 length: 15 residues. Germline V gene data show CDR1 as SGHDN and CDR2 as FVKESK. CDR3 in DNA: TGTGCCAGCAGCCAAGGGACAGGCCGTGGCTACGGGCAGTACTTC. Translating gives CASSQGTGRGYGQYF.

As to this clonotype: A read error may explain this, as a much larger clone is one base away. The chain recombines TRBV20-1 with TRBJ1-1, with 7 bases that match TRBD1. The germline V gene encodes CDR1 DFQATT and CDR2 SNEGSKA (reference sequence). Trimming cost V 5 bases and J 3 bases; bases outside gene matches: 9. This CDR3 has 14 amino acids. CDR3 DNA: TGCAGTGCTGGGACAGAGTGGGGTCACACTGAAGCTTTCTTT. It is translated as CSAGTEWGHTEAFF.

This clonotype occurred a few times. The chain joins TRBV4-3 to TRBJ2-2; 8 nucleotides line up with TRBD1. V was pared by 2 bases and J by 14 bases, with 7 bases of the junction left unmatched. CDR1 LGHNA and CDR2 YSLEER come from the germline V gene. The CDR3 is 13 residues long. The DNA for the CDR3 is TGCGCCAGCAGCCAAAAGCAGGGGGCCAAACTGTTTTTT. Encoded protein: CASSQKQGAKLFF.

The sample holds many counts of this clonotype. This chain connects TRBV6-1 to TRBJ2-1; tentatively, D is TRBD2 (5 bases). Trimming cost V 0 bases and J 0 bases, with 9 bases left between them. CDR3 length equals 16 residues. Germline lookup yields CDR1 MNHNS and CDR2 SASEGT. The CDR3 spells CASSEAGSSSYNEQFF. The CDR3 bases are TGTGCCAGCAGTGAAGCTGGGAGTAGCTCCTACAATGAGCAGTTCTTC.

The sample holds many counts of this clonotype. V is TRBV27 and J is TRBJ1-1; possible D gene TRBD1, 5 bases. The CDR3 sequence is 16 residues long. Per the germline V gene, CDR1 is MNHEY and CDR2 is SMNVEV (reference sequence). The germline V and J ends were trimmed by 6 bases and 6 bases, with 23 bases remaining between them. Here the CDR3 reads CASSAGGGYTDPEAFF. The CDR3 nucleotides are TGTGCCAGCAGCGCCGGGGGGGGTTACACGGACCCTGAAGCTTTCTTT.

This clonotype has ten or more counts. V is TRBV12-3 or TRBV12-4 and J is TRBJ2-1; 9 bases are shared with TRBD2. This CDR3 region has 19 residues. The V gene end was trimmed by 2 bases and the J gene end by 7 bases; junction bases not matched to a gene: 18. The CDR3 DNA is TGTGCCAGCAGTTTACCTCCCCCCGGACTAGCGCTAAACCGGAATGAGCAGTTCTTC. As protein: CASSLPPPGLALNRNEQFF.

This clonotype appeared many times. V gene TRBV3-1 combines with J gene TRBJ1-5; no firm D call. V lost 1 base and J 10 bases, leaving 11 bases between the germline ends. Germline CDR1 reads LGHDT; CDR2 reads YNNKEL (reference sequence). The CDR3 is made up of 13 amino acids. DNA for the CDR3: TGTGCCAGCAGCCAAGTCCCCCGGGGTCCCCAGCATTTT. Its protein product is CASSQVPRGPQHF.

This clonotype was counted at least ten times. The chain recombines TRBV3-1 with TRBJ1-4; 7 bases map to TRBD1. The CDR3 runs to 13 residues. Trimming took 7 bases from V and 7 from J; bases not matched to a gene: 6. Germline lookup yields CDR1 LGHDT and CDR2 YNNKEL (reference sequence). The CDR3 protein is CASTQGMAEKLFF. In DNA, the CDR3 is TGTGCCAGCACACAGGGGATGGCTGAAAAACTGTTTTTT.

This clonotype was recorded many times. The V call is TRBV7-9, the J call TRBJ2-3; the match to TRBD1 covers 9 bases. The CDR3 has 16 amino acids. With 2 bases clipped from V and 3 bases from J, the junction kept 6 bases outside the gene matches. Germline assignment: CDR1 SEHNR and CDR2 FQNEAQ (reference sequence). The CDR3: CASSLNGQGLTDTQYF. CDR3 DNA: TGTGCCAGCAGCTTAAATGGACAGGGGTTGACAGATACGCAGTATTTT. Filled out from reference TRBV7-9 and TRBJ2-3, the complete variable domain reads DTGVSQNPRHKITKRGQNVTFRCDPISEHNRLYWYRQTLGQGPEFLTYFQNEAQLEKSRLLSDRFSAERPKGSFSTLEIQRTEQGDSAMYLCASSLNGQGLTDTQYFGPGTRLTVL.

This clonotype has more than one count but fewer than ten. J is TRBJ1-6 and V is TRBV5-5, with TRBD1 matching 7 bases. J gave up 2 bases and V 4 bases, and 9 bases lay outside the gene matches. Germline-derived CDR1 and CDR2 are SGHKS and YYEKEE (reference sequence). This CDR3 has 17 residues. The CDR3 region is CASSDHRGSTYNSPLHF. In nucleotides, the CDR3 is TGTGCCAGCAGCGATCACAGGGGAAGCACCTATAATTCACCCCTCCACTTT.

V usage is TRBV4-3 and J usage is TRBJ2-7, with TRBD2 identical over 8 bases. Germline CDR1 is LGHNA and CDR2 is YSLEER. The V and J ends lost 1 base and 4 bases, in that order; junction bases with no gene match: 12. This CDR3 spans 17 amino acids. As DNA, the CDR3 is TGCGCCAGCAGCCAAGGGGAAAGCGGGGGCGCGGGATACGAGCAGTACTTC. It codes for CASSQGESGGAGYEQYF.

V and J are TRBV5-1 and TRBJ2-1, with D possibly matching TRBD2 (6 bases). V was shortened by 4 bases and J by 4 bases, with 12 bases between the two germline ends. Germline CDR1 reads SGHRS; CDR2 reads YFSETQ. The CDR3 totals 14 residues. The CDR3 protein is CASSQRGTYNEQFF. CDR3 DNA sequence: TGCGCCAGCAGCCAACGGGGGACTTACAATGAGCAGTTCTTC.

For the CDR3, the DNA is TGTGCCAGCAGCCAAAGCCCCTCCGGACTAGTGGTCACAGATACGCAGTATTTT. Translation gives CASSQSPSGLVVTDTQYF. V usage is TRBV4-2 and J usage is TRBJ2-3; 7 bases agree with TRBD2. Germline lookup yields CDR1 LGHNA and CDR2 YNFKEQ. Trimming removed 2 bases from V and 2 bases from J; junction bases left unmatched: 13. CDR3 size: 18 residues.

This clonotype was seen at least ten times. The chain couples TRBV12-3 or TRBV12-4 to TRBJ2-4, with 7 bases aligning to TRBD1. Trimming took 5 bases from V and 5 from J; bases not matched to a gene: 6. This CDR3 region has 14 residues. This CDR3 reads CASSPRQGQNIQYF. The CDR3 DNA sequence: TGTGCCAGCAGTCCCCGACAGGGTCAAAACATTCAGTACTTC.

The rearrangement uses TRBV7-3 and TRBJ2-1, with D tentatively TRBD2 (6 bases). This CDR3 comprises 15 residues. Germline assignment: CDR1 SGHTA and CDR2 FQGTGA. V lost 4 bases and J 6 bases, leaving 16 bases between the germline ends. The CDR3 is CASSYFRGMANEQFF. DNA for the CDR3: TGTGCCAGCAGCTATTTCCGCGGGATGGCCAATGAGCAGTTCTTC. The variable domain in full, with the rest retrieved from reference TRBV7-3 and TRBJ2-1, is GAGVSQTPSNKVTEKGKYVELRCDPISGHTALYWYRQSLGQGPEFLIYFQGTGAADDSGLPNDRFFAVRPEGSVSTLKIQRTERGDSAVYLCASSYFRGMANEQFFGPGTRLTVL.

This clonotype was picked up many times. This sequence joins TRBV12-3 or TRBV12-4 and TRBJ2-1; 9 bases align to TRBD2. CDR3 length equals 15 residues. After removal of 1 base from V and 8 bases from J, the junction contained 6 bases not matched to a gene. The CDR3 here is CASSLGSGSIHEQFF. The CDR3 DNA is TGTGCCAGCAGTTTAGGTAGCGGGAGTATTCATGAGCAGTTCTTC.

This clonotype was counted at least ten times. Here the CDR3 reads CASSLAWTTTDTQYF. CDR3 DNA sequence: TGTGCCAGCAGTTTGGCATGGACTACCACAGATACGCAGTATTTT. This chain connects TRBV28 to TRBJ2-3, with D perhaps matching TRBD2 (6 bases). The CDR3 is 15 residues long. The V end was cut by 3 bases, the J end by 2 bases, with 12 bases between. Germline V lookup: CDR1 MDHEN, CDR2 SYDVKM.

This clonotype was seen many times. The chain employs TRBV6-2 or TRBV6-3 and TRBJ1-1; TRBD1 might be the D (5 bases). Germline-derived CDR1 and CDR2 are MNHEY and SVGEGT. This CDR3 contains 14 residues. V was trimmed by 1 base and J by 0 bases, leaving 6 bases between them. The chain's CDR3 is CASSYLTVNTEAFF. CDR3 DNA: TGTGCCAGCAGTTACTTGACAGTGAACACTGAAGCTTTCTTT.